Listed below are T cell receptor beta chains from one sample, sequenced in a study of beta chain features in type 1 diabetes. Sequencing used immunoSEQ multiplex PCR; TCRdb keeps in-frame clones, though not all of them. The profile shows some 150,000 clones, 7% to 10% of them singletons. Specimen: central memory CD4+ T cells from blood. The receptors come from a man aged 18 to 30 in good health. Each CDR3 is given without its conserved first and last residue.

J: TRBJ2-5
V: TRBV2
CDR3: ASSGTSTGLSGETQY

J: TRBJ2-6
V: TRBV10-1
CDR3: ASSASRVANVLT

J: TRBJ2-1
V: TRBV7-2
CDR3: ASSSTRIEQF

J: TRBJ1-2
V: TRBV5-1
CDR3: ASSLGTGKVGGYT

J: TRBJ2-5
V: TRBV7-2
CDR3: ASSLHQGQETQY

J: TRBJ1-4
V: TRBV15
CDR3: ATSRRRTGGSFGEKLF

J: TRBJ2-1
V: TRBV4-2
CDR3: ASSLVTGTRTYNEQF

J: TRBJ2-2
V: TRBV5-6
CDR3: ASSSGTGELF

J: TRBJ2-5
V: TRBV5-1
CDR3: ASSSSGGAVGETQY

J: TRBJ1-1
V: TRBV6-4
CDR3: ASSEQGNTEAF

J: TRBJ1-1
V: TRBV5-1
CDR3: ASRPESSGTEAF

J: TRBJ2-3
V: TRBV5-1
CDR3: ASSSIHRVDTQY

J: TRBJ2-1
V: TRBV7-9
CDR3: ASSLLSGNEQF

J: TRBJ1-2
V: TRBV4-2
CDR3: ASSQVDTNYGYT

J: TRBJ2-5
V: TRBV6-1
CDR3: ASRLTGSQETQY

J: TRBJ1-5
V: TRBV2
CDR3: ASSGNDWPQH

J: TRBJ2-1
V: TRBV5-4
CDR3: ASSETSRSFDEQF

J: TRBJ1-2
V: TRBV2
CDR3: ASSARQGAGGYT

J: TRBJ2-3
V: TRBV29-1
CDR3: SVELLAGGSGTQY

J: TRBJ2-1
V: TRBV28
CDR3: ASSPGQGVTSYNEQF

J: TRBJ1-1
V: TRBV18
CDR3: ASSPATGGKTEAF

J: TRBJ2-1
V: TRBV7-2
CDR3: ASSLGGWVEQF

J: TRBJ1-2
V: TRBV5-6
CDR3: ASSLGQNPYGYT

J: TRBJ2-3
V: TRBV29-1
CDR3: SVEDLDRGGTDTQY

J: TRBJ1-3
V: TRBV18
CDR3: ASSEKGARGNTIY

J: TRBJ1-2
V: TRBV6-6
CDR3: ASSYQGDYGYT

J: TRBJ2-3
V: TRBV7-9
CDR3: ASSFGQVTDTQY

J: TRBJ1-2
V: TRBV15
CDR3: ATSRDEGNYGYT

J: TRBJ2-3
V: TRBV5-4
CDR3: ASNQMWDRDTDTQY

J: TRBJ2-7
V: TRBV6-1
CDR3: ASRTGTGWYEQY

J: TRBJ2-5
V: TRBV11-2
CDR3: ASSLDVLPETQY

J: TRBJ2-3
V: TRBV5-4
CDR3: ASSQDRGADTQY

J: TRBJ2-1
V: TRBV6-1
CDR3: ASSDHRGRNEQF

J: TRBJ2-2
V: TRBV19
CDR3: ASSAGLATNTGELF

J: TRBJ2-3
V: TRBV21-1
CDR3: ASSKIGGHSTDTQY

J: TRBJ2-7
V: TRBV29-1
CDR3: SVEARGRSYEQY

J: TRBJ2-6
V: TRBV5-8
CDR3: ASSPFSGANVLT

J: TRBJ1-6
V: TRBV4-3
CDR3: ASSPRTEVYNSPLH

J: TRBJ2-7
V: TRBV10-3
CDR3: AISPGSTSGNYEQY

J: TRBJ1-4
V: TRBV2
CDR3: ASRTDGDEKLF

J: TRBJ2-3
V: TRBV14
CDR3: ASSPRLAGGQSTSTDTQY